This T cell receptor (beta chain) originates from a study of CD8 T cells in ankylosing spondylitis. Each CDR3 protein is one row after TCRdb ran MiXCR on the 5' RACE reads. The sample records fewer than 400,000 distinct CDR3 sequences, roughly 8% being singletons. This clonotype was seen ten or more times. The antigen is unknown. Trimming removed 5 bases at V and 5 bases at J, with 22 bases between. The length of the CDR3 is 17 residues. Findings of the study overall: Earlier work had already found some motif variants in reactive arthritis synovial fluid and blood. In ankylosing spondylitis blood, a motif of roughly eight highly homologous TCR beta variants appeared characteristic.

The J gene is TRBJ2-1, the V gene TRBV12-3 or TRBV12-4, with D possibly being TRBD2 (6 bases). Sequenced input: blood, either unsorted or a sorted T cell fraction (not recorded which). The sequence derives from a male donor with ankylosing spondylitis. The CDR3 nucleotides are TGTGCCAGCAGTCCAGGATATTTGCGGGGCGGGAACAATGAGCAGTTCTTC. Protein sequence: CASSPGYLRGGNNEQFF.